The 25 T cell receptor beta chains presented below share a single source sample, sequenced in a study of shared clonotypes between healthy human individuals. TCRdb's copy holds only in-frame clones and misses some; the assay was immunoSEQ multiplex PCR. Found here are about 820,000 clones, 80% to 95% of them singletons; the top ten hold 24%. CD45RO-negative, CCR7-positively selected cells formed the naive CD8 fraction, excluding terminally differentiated effector memory CD45RA+ cells. Sequenced sample: naive CD8+ T cells sorted from blood. Every receptor here comes from a man aged 25 to 40 in good health.

This clone was counted a single time. The chain employs TRBV19 and TRBJ2-1; the D gene is possibly TRBD1 (5 bases). Germline V lookup: CDR1 LNHDA, CDR2 SQIVND (reference sequence). Deletions cut 5 bases from V and 8 bases from J, with 22 bases between. There are 16 residues in the CDR3. In nucleotides, the CDR3 is TGTGCCAGTAGTCTGGGGCAGGGTCTTGTGCTCGATGAGCAGTTCTTC. It codes for CASSLGQGLVLDEQFF.

A note on this clone: This sample also contains other DNA sequences that code for the same CDR3. The DNA for the CDR3 is TGTGCCAGCAGCTTAGAGGGCTACGAGCAGTACTTC. The encoded protein is CASSLEGYEQYF. This chain links TRBV11-2 with TRBJ2-7; no definite D call. Germline V lookup: CDR1 SGHAT, CDR2 FQNNGV. V was trimmed by 0 bases and J by 3 bases, leaving 3 bases between them. The CDR3 runs 12 residues.

The chain employs TRBV5-1 and TRBJ2-1; the D is unclear. CDR3 length: 20 amino acids. Looked up from germline, CDR1 is SGHRS and CDR2 is YFSETQ. Trimming stripped 4 bases from V and 0 bases from J, with 26 bases between. The CDR3 DNA follows: TGCGCCAGCAGCAACTTAGCTACCGCCTCGGCAATTAGCTCCTACAATGAGCAGTTCTTC. Amino acids: CASSNLATASAISSYNEQFF.

This clone was counted a single time. The chain joins TRBV28 to TRBJ1-2; TRBD1 agrees at 8 bases. The CDR3 is 19 residues long. Germline V gene data show CDR1 as MDHEN and CDR2 as SYDVKM. V shed 4 bases and J 3 bases; nucleotides not matched to a gene: 19. As DNA, the CDR3 is TGTGCCAGCAGTTCATATAAGGACAGGGCCTCCCTGGGCGACTATGGCTACACCTTC. Amino acid sequence: CASSSYKDRASLGDYGYTF.

The chain carries TRBV27 and TRBJ2-4; D uncertain. Between the trimmed V and J ends, which lost 8 bases and 5 bases, there was a span of 16 bases. Germline assignment: CDR1 MNHEY and CDR2 SMNVEV (reference sequence). This CDR3 has 14 amino acids. The CDR3 protein is CASHSRADQNIQYF. CDR3 sequence (DNA): TGTGCCAGCCACTCTCGGGCAGACCAAAACATTCAGTACTTC.

This rearrangement joins TRBV25-1 to TRBJ2-7; D might be TRBD1 or TRBD2, each matching 5 bases. The CDR3 totals 11 residues. Trimming removed 4 bases at V and 7 bases at J, with 8 bases between. Germline assignment: CDR1 MGHDK and CDR2 SYGVNS. The CDR3 DNA is TGTGCCAGCAGTGCTGGGGGTGAGCAGTACTTC. Protein sequence: CASSAGGEQYF.

The chain carries TRBV5-3 and TRBJ1-4; 7 nucleotides line up with TRBD1. TRBV5-3 is an ORF, with its function uncertain. With 4 bases clipped from V and 7 bases from J, the junction kept 13 bases outside the gene matches. The CDR3 runs 16 residues. The CDR3 loop reads CARSPRTRGGCEKLFF. The CDR3 DNA is TGTGCCAGAAGCCCCCGAACGAGAGGGGGCTGTGAAAAACTGTTTTTT.

In this sample, this clone turned up once. V and J are TRBV5-1 and TRBJ2-1, with 8 positions matching TRBD2. The CDR3 consists of 18 residues. V lost 0 bases, J lost 0 bases, and 8 bases stayed unmatched. Germline assignment: CDR1 SGHRS and CDR2 YFSETQ. CDR3 sequence (DNA): TGCGCCAGCAGCTTGGTTGATAGCGGGATTACCTCCTACAATGAGCAGTTCTTC. It yields the protein CASSLVDSGITSYNEQFF.

This clone was observed a single time. V usage is TRBV10-3 and J usage is TRBJ2-1; TRBD2 aligns across 11 bases. The CDR3 contains 15 residues. V lost 2 bases and J lost 6; bases outside the gene matches: 3. Germline V gives CDR1 ENHRY, CDR2 SYGVKD. CDR3 loop: CAISEGTSGPNEQFF. CDR3 nucleotides: TGTGCCATCAGTGAGGGGACTAGCGGCCCCAATGAGCAGTTCTTC.

The chain is built from TRBV27 and TRBJ2-1; 7 bases are a match to TRBD1. This CDR3 is 11 amino acids long. The ends lost 7 bases at V and 8 bases at J; junction bases unmatched: 2. Germline lookup yields CDR1 MNHEY and CDR2 SMNVEV (reference sequence). Here the CDR3 DNA reads TGTGCCAGCAACACAGGGGATGAGCAGTTCTTC. This sequence encodes CASNTGDEQFF.

The chain combines TRBV29-1 with TRBJ1-5, with D possibly matching TRBD1 (5 bases). The V end was cut by 4 bases, the J end by 7 bases, with 14 bases between. The CDR3 is made up of 13 amino acids. Germline-derived CDR1 and CDR2 are SQVTM and ANQGSEA. CDR3 sequence: CSVAVQGRQPQHF. In nucleotides, the CDR3 is TGCAGCGTTGCCGTTCAGGGCCGGCAGCCCCAGCATTTT.

This clone has only one observation. The chain combines TRBV5-1 with TRBJ2-7; D possibly corresponds to TRBD1 (6 bases). CDR1 and CDR2 from the germline V gene are SGHRS and YFSETQ. The V end lost 3 bases, the J end lost 2 bases, and 15 bases lay between the germline ends. The CDR3 is made up of 15 amino acids. The CDR3 region is CASSSLPGVAYEQYF. Written as DNA, the CDR3 is TGCGCCAGCAGCTCCCTTCCAGGGGTAGCCTACGAGCAGTACTTC.

The sample holds a few counts of this clone. The same CDR3 can be traced to other DNA sequences in this sample. This CDR3 reads CASSFPGQPQHF. As DNA, the CDR3 is TGTGCCAGCAGCTTTCCTGGACAGCCCCAGCATTTT. This chain links TRBV7-9 with TRBJ1-5, with no clear D. The CDR3 extends over 12 amino acids. The germline V gene has CDR1 SEHNR and CDR2 FQNEAQ (reference sequence). The V gene lost 3 bases and the J gene lost 7 bases, with 7 bases spanning the gap.

The gene calls are TRBV9 and TRBJ2-7; 7 positions match TRBD2. V shed 4 bases and J 3 bases; nucleotides not matched to a gene: 13. This CDR3 is built from 16 residues. Germline lookup yields CDR1 SGDLS and CDR2 YYNGEE. CDR3 sequence (DNA): TGTGCCAGCAGCTTCGGGCGGCTAGCGGCGAACTACGAGCAGTACTTC. Protein: CASSFGRLAANYEQYF.

The rearrangement links TRBV7-9 to TRBJ2-5; D is perhaps TRBD1 or TRBD2 (5 bases each). Germline values: CDR1 SEHNR, CDR2 FQNEAQ (reference sequence). The CDR3 consists of 13 residues. The V gene lost 5 bases and the J gene lost 5 bases, with 12 bases spanning the gap. CDR3 DNA sequence: TGTGCCAGCAGCAAAGGGACCGGGGAGACCCAGTACTTC. Its translation is CASSKGTGETQYF.

The chain uses TRBV7-6 and TRBJ2-2; D perhaps matches TRBD1 (5 bases). In germline, CDR1 is SGHVS, CDR2 FNYEAQ. Trimming removed 2 bases from V and 7 bases from J, with 14 bases in between. This CDR3 has 15 amino acids. This chain's CDR3 is CASSLKAEGHGELFF. CDR3 in DNA: TGTGCCAGCAGCTTAAAGGCAGAAGGACACGGGGAGCTGTTTTTT.

This rearrangement joins TRBV6-1 to TRBJ2-7, with D tentatively TRBD1 (5 bases). This CDR3 comprises 13 residues. Germline lookup yields CDR1 MNHNS and CDR2 SASEGT. V dropped 7 bases and J dropped 2 bases, with 12 bases sitting between them. Here the CDR3 DNA reads TGTGCCAGCAACTTTGACAGCACCTACGAGCAGTACTTC. Translation: CASNFDSTYEQYF.

The chain recombines TRBV7-9 with TRBJ2-3; tentatively, D is TRBD1 (6 bases). Germline V gene lookup returns CDR1 SEHNR and CDR2 FQNEAQ (reference sequence). The CDR3 loop spans 13 amino acids. Trimming pared 6 bases from V and 4 bases from J, leaving 11 bases between. CDR3 nucleotide sequence: TGTGCCAGCAGAGGGGGAATCGCAGATACGCAGTATTTT. Translation: CASRGGIADTQYF.

This clone was counted only a few times. The rearrangement joins TRBV28 to TRBJ2-1, with 7 nucleotides matching TRBD2. In germline, CDR1 is MDHEN, CDR2 SYDVKM. CDR3 length equals 16 residues. V was clipped by 2 bases and J by 7 bases; unmatched bases: 11. The CDR3, as DNA: TGTGCCAGCAGTTTAACAGCGGGAACCAGATCTAATGAGCAGTTCTTC. Residues: CASSLTAGTRSNEQFF.

V and J are TRBV4-1 and TRBJ2-1; possibly TRBD1 or TRBD2 for D (5 bases each). Trimming took 3 bases from V and 8 from J, leaving 11 bases between them. CDR1 is MGHRA and CDR2 is YSYEKL in the germline V gene. This CDR3 region has 13 residues. CDR3 loop: CASSQDQGHEQFF. As DNA, the CDR3 is TGCGCCAGCAGCCAGGACCAGGGACATGAGCAGTTCTTC.

This chain links TRBV10-3 with TRBJ1-2; TRBD1 is a possible D gene (6 bases). This CDR3 region has 14 residues. The V gene's germline CDR1 is ENHRY and CDR2 SYGVKD. Trimming removed 3 bases from V and 3 bases from J, with 11 bases in between. In DNA form, the CDR3 reads TGTGCCATCAGTGATGGGACAAGCCACTATGGCTACACCTTC. Translating gives CAISDGTSHYGYTF.

V is TRBV27 and J is TRBJ1-4; 10 bases are a match to TRBD1. Unmatched junction bases numbered 3, after V lost 4 bases and J lost 7 bases. The CDR3 contains 14 residues. Germline loops: CDR1 MNHEY, CDR2 SMNVEV (reference sequence). This chain's CDR3 is CASSYGTGVEKLFF. CDR3 nucleotides: TGTGCCAGCAGTTACGGGACAGGGGTTGAAAAACTGTTTTTT.

A note on this clone: Other DNA sequences of this sample code for an identical CDR3. The genes are TRBV5-1 and TRBJ1-1; D is unclear. The CDR3 totals 13 residues. Trimming removed 0 bases from V and 2 bases from J, with 5 bases in between. Germline V lookup: CDR1 SGHRS, CDR2 YFSETQ. CDR3 amino acids: CASSLAPNTEAFF. As DNA, the CDR3 is TGCGCCAGCAGCTTGGCTCCTAACACTGAAGCTTTCTTT.

V gene TRBV10-2 combines with J gene TRBJ2-1; TRBD1 aligns across 7 bases. The J segment lost 7 bases and the V segment lost 2 bases, leaving 11 bases of the junction unmatched. Germline-derived CDR1 and CDR2 are WSHSY and SAAADI. The CDR3 is 16 amino acids. CDR3 sequence reads: CASSEGWTGKGNEQFF. The CDR3 DNA follows: TGCGCCAGCAGTGAGGGGTGGACAGGCAAAGGGAATGAGCAGTTCTTC.

The chain employs TRBV18 and TRBJ1-2; maybe TRBD1 (5 bases). Germline V gives CDR1 KGHSH, CDR2 LQKENI. Trimming took off 4 bases at V and 2 bases at J, with 17 bases between the two ends. The CDR3 spans 16 residues. The CDR3 DNA sequence: TGTGCCAGCTCACAGGAGATTTGGGGCTCCAACTATGGCTACACCTTC. It codes for CASSQEIWGSNYGYTF. The full variable domain, rest sourced from reference TRBV18 and TRBJ1-2, is NAGVMQNPRHLVRRRGQEARLRCSPMKGHSHVYWYRQLPEEGLKFMVYLQKENIIDESGMPKERFSAEFPKEGPSILRIQQVVRGDSAAYFCASSQEIWGSNYGYTFGSGTRLTVV.